This note documents a single T cell receptor beta chain sequence. The data were obtained in a study of blood T cell repertoires in COVID-19. The CDR3 runs to 13 residues. V lost 5 bases to trimming and J lost 5 bases, with 13 bases between them. CDR1 is MNHEY and CDR2 is SMNVEV in the germline V gene (reference sequence). Participants were placed into cohorts based on the clinical history they reported. Here immunoSEQ multiplex PCR was the method, and the copy in TCRdb shows in-frame clones only, minus some. The sample yields about 380,000 clones, about 90% seen once. Specimen: PBMCs or T cells enriched from blood (not recorded which). The clonotype comes from a man between 25 and 39 years old who had recovered from COVID-19. The genes are TRBV27 and TRBJ2-7; the D is unclear. CDR3 DNA sequence: TGTGCCAGCAGTCAGAATTCCTTCGACGAGCAGTACTTC. Its protein is CASSQNSFDEQYF.